This TCR beta chain was captured by sequencing in a study of human T cells and chemical hapten exposure. The library attached unique molecular identifiers to individual cDNA molecules. TCRdb re-derived calls from the RACE reads in MiXCR, one entry per CDR3 protein. The sample has approximately 350,000 distinct CDR3 sequences, roughly 6.3% seen once. The CDR3 runs to 16 residues. The J segment lost 4 bases and the V segment lost 6 bases, leaving 10 bases of the junction unmatched. Germline lookup yields CDR1 DFQATT and CDR2 SNEGSKA (reference sequence). Specified time point: patch test 2, 6 weeks after DPC sensitization. Treatment of the sample: therapeutic diphenylcyclopropenone sensitization with weekly scalp DPC. General observations from the study: Among expanded TCRs, significantly more large CDR3 similarity clusters formed than among controls. Expanded TCR counts at PT1 were positively correlated with the patch test score. The number of TCRs over 1 in 1000 frequency stayed unchanged after DPC.

In this sample, this clonotype turned up many times. As yet, its antigen is unknown. The sequence derives from a young woman with alopecia areata. Some clones in this sample may be carry-over from other donors' samples. The sample was whole blood, taken in connection with sensitization to the hapten diphenylcyclopropenone (DPC). The V call is TRBV20-1, the J call TRBJ2-3; TRBD2 matches 13 bases. The DNA of the CDR3 is TGCAGTGCGCCCAAGGGACTAGCGGGGTTCGCAGATACGCAGTATTTT. This encodes CSAPKGLAGFADTQYF.